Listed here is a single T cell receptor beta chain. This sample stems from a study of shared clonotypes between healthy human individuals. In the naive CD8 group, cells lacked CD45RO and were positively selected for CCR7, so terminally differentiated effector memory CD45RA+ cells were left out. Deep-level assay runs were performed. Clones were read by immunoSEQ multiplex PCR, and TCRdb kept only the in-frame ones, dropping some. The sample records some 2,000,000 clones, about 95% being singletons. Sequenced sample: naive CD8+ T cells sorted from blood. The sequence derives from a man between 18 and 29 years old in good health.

CDR3 sequence (DNA): TGTGCCAGCAGCTTAGCGAGGGACGGGGAGCTGTTTTTT. It specifies CASSLARDGELFF. The chain uses TRBV11-2 and TRBJ2-2; D is possibly TRBD2 (5 bases). V lost 1 base and J lost 7, with 7 bases in between. Germline V gene lookup returns CDR1 SGHAT and CDR2 FQNNGV. CDR3 size: 13 residues.